This T cell receptor beta chain appears in the sequencing data of a study of blood T cell repertoires in COVID-19. Study summary: COVID-19 samples, acute and convalescent, were from the United States, Italy and Spain.

Germline CDR1 and CDR2: LNHNV and YYDKDF (reference sequence). With 6 bases clipped from V and 0 bases from J, the junction kept 3 bases outside the gene matches. The CDR3 contains 14 residues. Original analysis: Scientists estimated how many nucleated cells there were by amplifying reference gene primers. This table comes from immunoSEQ multiplex PCR, and its TCRdb copy is limited to in-frame clones, with some not included. V and J calls and clone size are given by that table; D and trimming were obtained from the DNA. The data contain roughly 130,000 clones, around 85% of them seen just once; the ten biggest clones take up less than 20%.

This clonotype originated in a woman aged 45-59 years with acute or convalescent COVID-19. This chain links TRBV15 with TRBJ1-2, with 8 bases matching TRBD1. Sequences were obtained from peripheral blood. For the CDR3, the DNA is TGTGCCACCAGGCCGACAGGGGCTAACTATGGCTACACCTTC. This translates into CATRPTGANYGYTF.